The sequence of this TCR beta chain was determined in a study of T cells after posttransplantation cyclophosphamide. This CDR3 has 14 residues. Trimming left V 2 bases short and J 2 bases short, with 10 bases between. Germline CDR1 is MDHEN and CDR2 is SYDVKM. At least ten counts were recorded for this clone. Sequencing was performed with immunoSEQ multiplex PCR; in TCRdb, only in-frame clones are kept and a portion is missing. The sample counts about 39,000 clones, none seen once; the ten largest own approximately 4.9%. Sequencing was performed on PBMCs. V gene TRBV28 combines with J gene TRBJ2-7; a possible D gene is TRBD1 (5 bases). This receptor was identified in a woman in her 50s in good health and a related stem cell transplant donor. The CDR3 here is CASSLVQGPYEQYF. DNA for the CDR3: TGTGCCAGCAGTTTAGTCCAGGGTCCCTACGAGCAGTACTTC.